The present entry profiles one T cell receptor beta chain with its context. Its specificity is unknown. The sample comes from a study of T-cell memory formation after mild COVID-19. Study at large: Each donor largely had its own TCR clusters. Notes on the study in general: Some responding clones appeared in pre-infection memory, suggesting cross-reactive memory joined.

TCR alpha and TCR beta cDNA libraries carrying sample barcodes and UMIs came from 5'RACE with constant-segment primers. TCRdb used MiXCR to reprocess the 5' RACE reads, holding one entry per CDR3 protein. This sample has more than 150,000 distinct CDR3 sequences; about 18% occur once, and the top ten carry roughly 3.8%. Germline-derived CDR1 and CDR2 are SNHLY and FYNNEI. This CDR3 region has 15 residues. V gave up 6 bases and J gave up 3 bases; unmatched junction bases: 9. This receptor was taken from a man aged 18 to 29 who had mild COVID-19 (a few samples of this study predate the infection). Cell type and time point are not known. The chain is built from TRBV2 and TRBJ1-1, with 8 bases matching TRBD1. Input material: PBMCs or a T cell subset sorted from them (not recorded which). The DNA of the CDR3 is TGTGCCAGCAGGCCGGACAGGGAGGGACACACTGAAGCTTTCTTT. This translates into CASRPDREGHTEAFF.